The 2 T cell receptor beta chains reported below all come from one sample, sequenced in a study of cytomegalovirus exposure and HLA in healthy donors. Use of 60 Vbeta and 13 Jbeta primers characterized the PCR. The repertoire was sequenced with immunoSEQ multiplex PCR; TCRdb's copy has only in-frame clones and lacks some. The sample includes approximately 100,000 clones, roughly three quarters of them seen just once. Specimen: PBMCs. The receptors stem from a middle-aged woman in good health and CMV-seropositive.

V usage is TRBV9 and J usage is TRBJ2-3; no firm D call. V lost 4 bases, J lost 6 bases, and 6 bases lay in between. CDR3 length equals 11 residues. The germline V gene has CDR1 SGDLS and CDR2 YYNGEE. Here the CDR3 reads CASSLSDTQYF. The CDR3 DNA sequence: TGTGCCAGCAGCCTATCGGATACGCAGTATTTT.

V usage is TRBV2 and J usage is TRBJ1-2; D not resolved. Germline CDR1 is SNHLY and CDR2 is FYNNEI. V was trimmed by 6 bases and J by 4 bases, leaving 9 bases between them. The CDR3 sequence is 12 residues long. The CDR3 sequence is CASRAVFYGYTF. The CDR3 DNA sequence: TGTGCCAGCAGGGCAGTCTTCTATGGCTACACCTTC. The full variable domain, with the rest looked up from reference TRBV2 and TRBJ1-2, is EPEVTQTPSHQVTQMGQEVILRCVPISNHLYFYWYRQILGQKVEFLVSFYNNEISEKSEIFDDQFSVERPDGSNFTLKIRSTKLEDSAMYFCASRAVFYGYTFGSGTRLTVV.